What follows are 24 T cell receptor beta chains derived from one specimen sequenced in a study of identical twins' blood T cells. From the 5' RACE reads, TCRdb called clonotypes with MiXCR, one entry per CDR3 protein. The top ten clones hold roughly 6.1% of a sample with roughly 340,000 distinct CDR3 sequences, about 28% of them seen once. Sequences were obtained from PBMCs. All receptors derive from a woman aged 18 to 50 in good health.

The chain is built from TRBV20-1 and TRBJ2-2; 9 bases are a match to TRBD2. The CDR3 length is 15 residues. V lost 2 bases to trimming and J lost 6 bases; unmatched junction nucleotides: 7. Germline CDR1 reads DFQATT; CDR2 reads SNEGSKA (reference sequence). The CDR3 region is CSARRSGSTPGELFF. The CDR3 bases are TGCAGTGCTAGACGTAGCGGGAGTACCCCCGGGGAGCTGTTTTTT.

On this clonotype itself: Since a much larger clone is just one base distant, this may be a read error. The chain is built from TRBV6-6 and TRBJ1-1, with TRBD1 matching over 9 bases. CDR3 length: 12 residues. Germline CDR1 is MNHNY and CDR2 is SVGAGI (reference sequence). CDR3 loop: CARSYRQGETFF. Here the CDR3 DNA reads TGTGCCCGCAGCTACAGACAGGGGGAAACTTTCTTT.

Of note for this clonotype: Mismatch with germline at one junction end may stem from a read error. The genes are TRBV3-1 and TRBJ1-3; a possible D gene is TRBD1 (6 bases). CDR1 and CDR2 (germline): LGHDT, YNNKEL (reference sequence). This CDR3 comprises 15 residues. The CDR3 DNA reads TGTGCCAGCAGCCCGGACAGCCGCTCTGGAAACACCATACATTTT. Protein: CASSPDSRSGNTIHF.

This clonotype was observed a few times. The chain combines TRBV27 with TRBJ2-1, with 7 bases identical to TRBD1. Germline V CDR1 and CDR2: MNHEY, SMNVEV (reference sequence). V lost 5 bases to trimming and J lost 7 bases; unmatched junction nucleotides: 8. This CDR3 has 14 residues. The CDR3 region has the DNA TGTGCCAGCAGTCCTCGACAGGGCGGGAATGAGCAGTTCTTC. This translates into CASSPRQGGNEQFF.

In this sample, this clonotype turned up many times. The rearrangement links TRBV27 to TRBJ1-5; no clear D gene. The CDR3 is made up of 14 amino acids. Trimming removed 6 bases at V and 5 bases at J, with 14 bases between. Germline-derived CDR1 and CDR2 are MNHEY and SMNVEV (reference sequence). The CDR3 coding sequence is TGTGCCAGCAGCTACCGCAGCGCTGATCAGCCCCAGCATTTT. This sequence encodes CASSYRSADQPQHF.

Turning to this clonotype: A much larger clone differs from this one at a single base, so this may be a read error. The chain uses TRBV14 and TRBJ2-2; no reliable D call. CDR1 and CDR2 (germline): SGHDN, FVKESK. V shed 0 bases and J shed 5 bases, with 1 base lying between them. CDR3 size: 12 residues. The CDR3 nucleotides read TGTGCCAGCAGCCAAGAAACCGGGGAGCTGTTTTTT. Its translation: CASSQETGELFF. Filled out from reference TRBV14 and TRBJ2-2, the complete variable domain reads EAGVTQFPSHSVIEKGQTVTLRCDPISGHDNLYWYRRVMGKEIKFLLHFVKESKQDESGMPNNRFLAERTGGTYSTLKVQPAELEDSGVYFCASSQETGELFFGEGSRLTVL.

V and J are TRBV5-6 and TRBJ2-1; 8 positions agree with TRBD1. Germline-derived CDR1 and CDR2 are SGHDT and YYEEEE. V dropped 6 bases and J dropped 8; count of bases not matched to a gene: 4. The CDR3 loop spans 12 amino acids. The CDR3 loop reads CASTTTGDEQFF. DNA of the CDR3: TGTGCCAGCACCACGACAGGGGATGAGCAGTTCTTC.

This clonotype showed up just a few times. The CDR3 protein is CAISASPGQGLFF. CDR3 in DNA: TGTGCCATCAGTGCCTCTCCGGGACAGGGTCTGTTCTTC. V is TRBV10-3 and J is TRBJ2-1, with 9 bases matching TRBD1. CDR1 and CDR2 from the germline V gene are ENHRY and SYGVKD. The CDR3 is 13 amino acids. J lost 15 bases, V lost 4 bases, and 10 bases had no gene match.

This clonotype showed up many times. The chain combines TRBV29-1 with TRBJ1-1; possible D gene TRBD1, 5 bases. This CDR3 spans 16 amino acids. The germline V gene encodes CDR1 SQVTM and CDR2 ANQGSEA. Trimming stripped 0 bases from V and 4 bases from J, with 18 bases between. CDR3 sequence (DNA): TGCAGCGTTGAAGATATAGGGACGGAGAGAATCACTGAAGCTTTCTTT. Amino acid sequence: CSVEDIGTERITEAFF.

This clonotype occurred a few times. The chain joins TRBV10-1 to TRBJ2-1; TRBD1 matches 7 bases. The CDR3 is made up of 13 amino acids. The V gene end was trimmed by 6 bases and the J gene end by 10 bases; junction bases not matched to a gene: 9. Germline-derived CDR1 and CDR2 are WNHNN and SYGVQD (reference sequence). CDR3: CASSDTGVGEQFF. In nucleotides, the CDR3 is TGCGCCAGCAGCGATACAGGGGTTGGCGAGCAGTTCTTC.

CDR3 sequence: CASSLTGSRGRNGYTF. The CDR3 bases are TGTGCCAGCAGCCTCACGGGTAGCAGGGGGCGCAATGGCTACACCTTC. The V and J genes are TRBV27 and TRBJ1-2; 8 nucleotides agree with TRBD1. Germline V gene data show CDR1 as MNHEY and CDR2 as SMNVEV (reference sequence). The CDR3 runs to 16 residues. Trimming removed 6 bases from V and 6 bases from J; junction bases left unmatched: 15.

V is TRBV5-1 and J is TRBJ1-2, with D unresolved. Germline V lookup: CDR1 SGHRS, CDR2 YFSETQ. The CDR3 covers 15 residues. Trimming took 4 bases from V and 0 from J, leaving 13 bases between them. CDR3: CASSLVVDTNYGYTF. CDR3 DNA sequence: TGCGCCAGCAGCCTAGTTGTGGATACTAACTATGGCTACACCTTC.

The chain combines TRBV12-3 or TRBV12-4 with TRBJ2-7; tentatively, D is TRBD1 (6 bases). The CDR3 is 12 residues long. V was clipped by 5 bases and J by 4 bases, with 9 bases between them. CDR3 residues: CASSKGGYEQYF. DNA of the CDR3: TGTGCCAGCAGTAAAGGGGGATACGAGCAGTACTTC.

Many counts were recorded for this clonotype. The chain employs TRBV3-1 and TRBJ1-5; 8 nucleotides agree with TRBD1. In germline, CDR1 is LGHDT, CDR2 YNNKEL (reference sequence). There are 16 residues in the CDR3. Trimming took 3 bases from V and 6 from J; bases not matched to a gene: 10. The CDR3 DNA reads TGTGCCAGCAGCCACAGTGACAGGGGCGTCACTCAGCCCCAGCATTTT. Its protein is CASSHSDRGVTQPQHF.

CDR3 DNA sequence: TGTGCCAGCAGCCAAGAGAGACTGGCGACAGATACGCAGTATTTT. Amino acid sequence: CASSQERLATDTQYF. The gene calls are TRBV4-2 and TRBJ2-3, with D unresolved. This CDR3 is 15 amino acids long. The germline V gene has CDR1 LGHNA and CDR2 YNFKEQ. V lost 0 bases and J 3 bases, leaving 10 bases between the germline ends.

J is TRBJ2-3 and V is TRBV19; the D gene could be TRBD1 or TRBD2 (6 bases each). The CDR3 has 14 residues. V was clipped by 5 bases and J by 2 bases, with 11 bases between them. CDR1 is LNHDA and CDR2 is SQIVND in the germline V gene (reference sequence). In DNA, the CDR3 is TGTGCCAGTAGTCCTTCGGGGGCCACAGATACGCAGTATTTT. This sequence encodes CASSPSGATDTQYF.

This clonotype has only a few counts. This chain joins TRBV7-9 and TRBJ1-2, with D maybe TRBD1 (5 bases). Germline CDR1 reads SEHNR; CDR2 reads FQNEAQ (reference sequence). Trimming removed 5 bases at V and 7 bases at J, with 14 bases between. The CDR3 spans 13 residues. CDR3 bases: TGTGCCAGCAGCCCGGGACGGCTCCTTGGCTACACCTTC. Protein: CASSPGRLLGYTF. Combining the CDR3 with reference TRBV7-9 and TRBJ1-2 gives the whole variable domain DTGVSQNPRHKITKRGQNVTFRCDPISEHNRLYWYRQTLGQGPEFLTYFQNEAQLEKSRLLSDRFSAERPKGSFSTLEIQRTEQGDSAMYLCASSPGRLLGYTFGSGTRLTVV.

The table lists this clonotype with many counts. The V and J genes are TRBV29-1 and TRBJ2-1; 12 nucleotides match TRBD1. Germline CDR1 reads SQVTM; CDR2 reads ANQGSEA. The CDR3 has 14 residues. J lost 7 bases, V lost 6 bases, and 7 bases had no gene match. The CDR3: CSVVGGQGANEQFF. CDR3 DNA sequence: TGCAGCGTGGTGGGGGGACAGGGGGCGAATGAGCAGTTCTTC.

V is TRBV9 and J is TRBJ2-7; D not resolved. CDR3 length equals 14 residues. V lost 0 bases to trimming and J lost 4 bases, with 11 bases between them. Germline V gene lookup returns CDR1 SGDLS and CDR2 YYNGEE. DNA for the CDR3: TGTGCCAGCAGCGTAGAGTCAGGTTTTTACGAGCAGTACTTC. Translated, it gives CASSVESGFYEQYF.

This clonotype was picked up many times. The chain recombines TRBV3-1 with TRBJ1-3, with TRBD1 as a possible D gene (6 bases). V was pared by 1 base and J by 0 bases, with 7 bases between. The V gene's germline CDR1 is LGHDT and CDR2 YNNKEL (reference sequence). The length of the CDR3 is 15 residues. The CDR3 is CASSQGTVSGNTIYF. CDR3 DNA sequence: TGTGCCAGCAGCCAAGGGACAGTCTCTGGAAACACCATATATTTT.

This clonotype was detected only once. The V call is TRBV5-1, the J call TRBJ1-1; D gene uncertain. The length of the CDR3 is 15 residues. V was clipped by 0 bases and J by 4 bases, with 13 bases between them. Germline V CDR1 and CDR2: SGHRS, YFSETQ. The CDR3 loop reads CASSLERGWLTEAFF. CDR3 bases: TGCGCCAGCAGCTTGGAAAGAGGATGGCTCACTGAAGCTTTCTTT.

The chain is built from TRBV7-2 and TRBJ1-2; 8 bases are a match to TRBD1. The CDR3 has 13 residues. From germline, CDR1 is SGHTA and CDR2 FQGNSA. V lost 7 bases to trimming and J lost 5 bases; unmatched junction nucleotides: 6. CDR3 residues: CASNPDRAYGYTF. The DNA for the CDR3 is TGTGCCAGCAACCCGGACAGGGCGTATGGCTACACCTTC.

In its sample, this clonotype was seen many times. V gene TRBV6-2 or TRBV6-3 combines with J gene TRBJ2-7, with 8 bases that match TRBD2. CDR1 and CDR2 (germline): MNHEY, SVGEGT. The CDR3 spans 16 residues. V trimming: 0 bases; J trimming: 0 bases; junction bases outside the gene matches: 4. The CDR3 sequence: CASSYSAGDHSYEQYF. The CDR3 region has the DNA TGTGCCAGCAGTTACTCAGCGGGAGATCACTCCTACGAGCAGTACTTC.

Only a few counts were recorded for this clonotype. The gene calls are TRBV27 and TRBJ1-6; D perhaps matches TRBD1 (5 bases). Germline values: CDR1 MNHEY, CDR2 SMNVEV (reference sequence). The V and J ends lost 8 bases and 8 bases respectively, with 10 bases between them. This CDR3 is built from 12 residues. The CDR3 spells CASSGPYSPLHF. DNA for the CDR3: TGTGCCAGCTCAGGGCCCTATTCACCCCTCCACTTT.